These 10 T cell receptor beta chains came from one sample sequenced in a study of T cell responses to AZD1222 COVID-19 vaccine. Method: immunoSEQ multiplex PCR; TCRdb's copy keeps in-frame clones and lacks some. The repertoire holds roughly 160,000 clones, with 80% to 90% as singletons. This specimen was peripheral blood, taken on day 0 of AZD1222 vaccination. The source of these receptors is an adult in good health.

The genes are TRBV4-1 and TRBJ2-5, with 9 bases identical to TRBD2. Per germline, CDR1 MGHRA and CDR2 YSYEKL. V shed 4 bases and J 4 bases; nucleotides not matched to a gene: 10. The CDR3 extends over 16 amino acids. The CDR3 loop is CASSPRPSGVTETQYF. For the CDR3, the DNA is TGCGCCAGCAGCCCCCGACCTAGCGGGGTAACAGAGACCCAGTACTTC.

This clone has a handful of counts. The V call is TRBV27, the J call TRBJ2-5; TRBD2 is a possible D gene (6 bases). Germline V CDR1 and CDR2: MNHEY, SMNVEV (reference sequence). The CDR3 runs to 15 residues. The germline V and J ends were trimmed by 3 bases and 9 bases, with 20 bases remaining between them. The CDR3 reads CASSFRGTGAWSQYF. In DNA form, the CDR3 reads TGTGCCAGCAGTTTCCGGGGGACCGGTGCGTGGTCCCAGTACTTC.

Concerning this clone itself: Other nucleotide sequences in the sample specify the same CDR3. CDR3 sequence reads: CASKDRDTEAFF. In nucleotides, the CDR3 is TGTGCCAGTAAGGACAGAGACACTGAAGCTTTCTTT. The chain combines TRBV19 with TRBJ1-1; weak D call: TRBD1 (6 bases). The CDR3 loop spans 12 amino acids. V lost 7 bases and J lost 3, with 9 bases in between. Germline loops: CDR1 LNHDA, CDR2 SQIVND (reference sequence).

The J gene is TRBJ1-1, the V gene TRBV7-8, with 8 bases identical to TRBD1. This CDR3 spans 16 amino acids. Germline-derived CDR1 and CDR2 are SGHVS and FQNEAQ. V dropped 5 bases and J dropped 0; count of bases not matched to a gene: 8. In DNA form, the CDR3 reads TGTGCCAGCAGCCTAGGACAGGGCCACCTGAACACTGAAGCTTTCTTT. It encodes CASSLGQGHLNTEAFF. The variable domain in full, with the rest retrieved from reference TRBV7-8 and TRBJ1-1, is GAGVSQSPRYKVAKRGQDVALRCDPISGHVSLFWYQQALGQGPEFLTYFQNEAQLDKSGLPSDRFFAERPEGSVSTLKIQRTQQEDSAVYLCASSLGQGHLNTEAFFGQGTRLTVV.

The chain uses TRBV7-2 and TRBJ1-2, with D perhaps TRBD1 (5 bases). This CDR3 region has 14 residues. V gave up 3 bases and J gave up 4 bases, with 12 bases separating them. The germline V gene encodes CDR1 SGHTA and CDR2 FQGNSA. CDR3 in amino acids: CASSLGREGYGYTF. CDR3 sequence (DNA): TGTGCCAGCAGCTTGGGACGGGAGGGCTATGGCTACACCTTC. Filled out from reference TRBV7-2 and TRBJ1-2, the complete variable domain reads GAGVSQSPSNKVTEKGKDVELRCDPISGHTALYWYRQSLGQGLEFLIYFQGNSAPDKSGLPSDRFSAERTGGSVSTLTIQRTQQEDSAVYLCASSLGREGYGYTFGSGTRLTVV.

The gene calls are TRBV2 and TRBJ2-7; no reliable D call. Per germline, CDR1 SNHLY and CDR2 FYNNEI. The CDR3 is made up of 11 amino acids. The ends were cut back, 2 bases at V and 3 bases at J, with 2 bases in the middle. The CDR3 bases are TGTGCCAGCAGTGAATTCTACGAGCAGTACGTC. As protein: CASSEFYEQYV.

This chain connects TRBV19 to TRBJ1-1; the D is unclear. This CDR3 contains 13 residues. Germline V CDR1 and CDR2: LNHDA, SQIVND (reference sequence). V lost 5 bases and J 0 bases, leaving 7 bases between the germline ends. CDR3 residues: CASSQALNTEAFF. CDR3 DNA sequence: TGTGCCAGTAGTCAGGCCTTGAACACTGAAGCTTTCTTT.

This chain connects TRBV7-3 to TRBJ2-1, with D possibly being TRBD2 (7 bases). V shed 2 bases and J shed 4 bases, with 21 bases lying between them. The germline V gene encodes CDR1 SGHTA and CDR2 FQGTGA. The CDR3 extends over 18 amino acids. CDR3 sequence: CASSLQGGALRPYNEQFF. The CDR3 DNA follows: TGTGCCAGCAGCTTACAAGGGGGGGCCCTTCGACCTTACAATGAGCAGTTCTTC.

This clone was seen once. V is TRBV6-6 and J is TRBJ1-3; D call uncertain. This CDR3 comprises 16 residues. In germline, CDR1 is MNHNY, CDR2 SVGAGI (reference sequence). Trimming took 0 bases from V and 0 from J, leaving 9 bases between them. The DNA of the CDR3 is TGTGCCAGCAGTTACTCGCGGCCGGACTCTGGAAACACCATATATTTT. Protein sequence: CASSYSRPDSGNTIYF.

This clone was counted a single time. The gene calls are TRBV24-1 and TRBJ2-5; D gene unclear. From germline, CDR1 is KGHDR and CDR2 SFDVKD. The CDR3 has 13 residues. The ends were cut back, 1 base at V and 5 bases at J, with 7 bases in the middle. CDR3 DNA sequence: TGTGCCACCAGTGATTTTGACGGGGAGACCCAGTACTTC. Its translation: CATSDFDGETQYF.